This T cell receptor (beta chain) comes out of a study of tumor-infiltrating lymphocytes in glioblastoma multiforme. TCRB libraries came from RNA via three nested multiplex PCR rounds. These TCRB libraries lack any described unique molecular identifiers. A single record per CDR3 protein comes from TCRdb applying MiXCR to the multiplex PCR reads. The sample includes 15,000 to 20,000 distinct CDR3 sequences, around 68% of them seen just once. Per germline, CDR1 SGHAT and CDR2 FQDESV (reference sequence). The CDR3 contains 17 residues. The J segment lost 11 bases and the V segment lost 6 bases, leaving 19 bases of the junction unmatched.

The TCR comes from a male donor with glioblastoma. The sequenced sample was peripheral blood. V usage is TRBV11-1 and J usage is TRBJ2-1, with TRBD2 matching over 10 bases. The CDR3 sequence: CASRSVAASGSSNQQFF. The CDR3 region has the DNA TGTGCCAGCAGATCTGTTGCAGCTAGCGGGAGCAGTAATCAGCAGTTCTTC.